What follows are 4 T cell receptor beta chains derived from one specimen sequenced in a study of beta chain features in type 1 diabetes. Of the isolated RNA, all was reverse transcribed, and so the sequenced material was expressed TCRB transcripts. TCRdb's table, derived via immunoSEQ multiplex PCR, lists solely in-frame clones and lacks some. Here the sample spans some 330,000 clones, 11% being singletons. Sequenced input: naive CD4+ T cells from blood. The receptors were gathered from a woman in her thirties in good health.

This clone was observed a few times. The rearrangement joins TRBV28 to TRBJ2-6, with TRBD1 identical over 7 bases. Per germline, CDR1 MDHEN and CDR2 SYDVKM. Unmatched junction bases numbered 7, after V lost 5 bases and J lost 0 bases. The CDR3 length is 17 residues. CDR3 sequence: CASSGTEAPSGANVLTF. CDR3 sequence (DNA): TGTGCCAGCAGTGGGACAGAAGCCCCCTCTGGGGCCAACGTCCTGACTTTC.

The V and J genes are TRBV28 and TRBJ2-7; 7 nucleotides match TRBD2. The CDR3 spans 12 residues. With V trimmed by 3 bases and J by 8 bases, 4 bases remained unmatched. Germline V gene data show CDR1 as MDHEN and CDR2 as SYDVKM. The CDR3 coding sequence is TGTGCCAGCAGTTTGGACGGGAGGAAGCAGTACTTC. This gives the protein CASSLDGRKQYF.

This clone was seen a handful of times. The chain recombines TRBV28 with TRBJ2-2; 8 positions match TRBD2. V dropped 3 bases and J dropped 5; count of bases not matched to a gene: 8. Germline CDR1 MDHEN, CDR2 SYDVKM. The CDR3 has 16 amino acids. The CDR3 loop reads CASSFSAGGGTGELFF. CDR3 DNA sequence: TGTGCCAGCAGTTTTTCTGCGGGAGGTGGAACCGGGGAGCTGTTTTTT.

This chain links TRBV5-4 with TRBJ2-3, with TRBD1 identical over 12 bases. The CDR3 covers 15 residues. Germline V gene data show CDR1 as SGHNT and CDR2 as YYREEE (reference sequence). Germline trimming cut 0 bases from V and 9 bases from J; bases unmatched to any gene: 5. CDR3 sequence reads: CASSLEGTGGITQYF. The CDR3 DNA sequence: TGTGCCAGCAGCTTGGAAGGGACAGGGGGCATCACGCAGTATTTT.